This T cell receptor beta chain derives from a study of response to subunit inactivated influenza vaccine. TCRdb recomputed calls from the RT-PCR reads with MiXCR, one row per CDR3 protein. Altogether some 570,000 distinct CDR3 sequences are present, roughly 12% being singletons, with the ten largest covering 8% to 13%. The sample holds a few counts of this clonotype. Its antigen is still unknown. Study-wide points: A suggestion made by the authors is that each seasonal influenza vaccination recruits few new T cells.

V lost 2 bases, J lost 7 bases, and 14 bases lay in between. Germline CDR1 is SEHNR and CDR2 is FQNEAQ (reference sequence). The CDR3 loop spans 15 amino acids. These data were likewise used in another study, on T cells expressing NK-cell markers. This second study notes: 5'RACE template switching built TCR beta cDNA with unique molecular identifiers. Obtained from sorted CD3+CD56+NKG2C+, CD3+CD56+NKG2C- and CD3+CD56-NKG2C+ T cells were the TCR beta repertoires. Among eight sequenced donors, seven carried HCMV seropositivity while one was seronegative. About 1.0-7.5% of CD8+ T cells in roughly six donors belonged to dominant NKG2C+ clonotypes.

This sequence was found in a man aged 50 or older who received an inactivated influenza vaccine. The J gene is TRBJ2-2, the V gene TRBV7-9; D may match TRBD1 or TRBD2 (5 bases each). This sample comprised PBMCs from blood, obtained on the day of vaccination. The CDR3 loop reads CASSLRGAFGGELFF. CDR3 DNA sequence: TGTGCCAGCAGCTTAAGAGGGGCCTTCGGCGGGGAGCTGTTTTTT. Full variable domain (outside the CDR3, taken from reference TRBV7-9 and TRBJ2-2): DTGVSQNPRHKITKRGQNVTFRCDPISEHNRLYWYRQTLGQGPEFLTYFQNEAQLEKSRLLSDRFSAERPKGSFSTLEIQRTEQGDSAMYLCASSLRGAFGGELFFGEGSRLTVL.